This T cell receptor beta chain comes out of a study of low-dose radiotherapy and immunotherapy resistance in tumors. Turning to the study itself: A total of 6.5 Gy was given to Cohort 1 as 0.5 Gy per fraction every 2 weeks. Intravenously given cyclophosphamide 200 mg/m2 followed a two-week schedule that placed each dose one day before radiation and immunotherapy.

Alpha and beta chains were covered, as first-strand cDNA relied on TRAV- and TRBV-specific primers. The authors amplified TCRs for 20 PCR cycles with a constant-region primer and a V-primer adapter. TCRdb re-analysed the reads in MiXCR, keeping a single row per CDR3 protein. The sample holds about 100,000 distinct CDR3 sequences, more than 20% seen once. Sample time point: after trial treatment. The treatment was: LDRT plus nivolumab, ipilimumab, low-dose cyclophosphamide and aspirin (RACIN trial). V was pared by 5 bases and J by 4 bases, with 15 bases between. CDR1 and CDR2 from the germline V gene are MNHEY and SVGEGT. The CDR3 is 15 amino acids.

The chain carries TRBV6-2 or TRBV6-3 and TRBJ1-5; D not certain. The source of this sequence is a male donor with prostate cancer. Sequencing was performed on PBMCs, taken after low-dose radiotherapy plus immunotherapy. In DNA, the CDR3 is TGTGCCAGCAGTGAAGCGTTGAAGTGGAATCAGCCCCAGCATTTT. This codes for CASSEALKWNQPQHF.